The source of this TCR beta chain is a study of shared clonotypes between healthy human individuals. An assay was performed, and its level was deep. Here immunoSEQ multiplex PCR was the method, and the copy in TCRdb shows in-frame clones only, minus some. The sample comprises more than 2 million clones, 85% to 95% of which are singletons, and roughly 0.13% rests with the top ten. Germline values: CDR1 MDHEN, CDR2 SYDVKM. This CDR3 is 13 amino acids long. With 3 bases removed from V and 6 bases from J, the gap between germline ends came to 10 bases. The TCR sequence derives from a man between 18 and 35 years old in good health. V gene TRBV28 combines with J gene TRBJ2-3; D unresolved. The sample taken for sequencing was naive CD4+ T cells sorted from blood. Subset here: CD45RA+ positively selected. In DNA, the CDR3 is TGTGCCAGCAGTTTCTCGGGTGCGGATACGCAGTATTTT. Its protein is CASSFSGADTQYF. The full variable domain, rest sourced from reference TRBV28 and TRBJ2-3, is DVKVTQSSRYLVKRTGEKVFLECVQDMDHENMFWYRQDPGLGLRLIYFSYDVKMKEKGDIPEGYSVSREKKERFSLILESASTNQTSMYLCASSFSGADTQYFGPGTRLTVL.